These 26 T cell receptor beta chains share one sample of origin, sequenced in a study of blood T cell repertoires in COVID-19. Clones were sequenced by immunoSEQ multiplex PCR, and TCRdb holds only the in-frame ones, with some missing. Altogether 250,000 to 350,000 clones are present, around 87% being singletons, with the ten largest covering roughly 2.1%. Sequenced material: peripheral blood. These receptors were obtained from a woman aged 30 to 39 who had recovered from COVID-19.

The rearrangement links TRBV5-1 to TRBJ1-3; D ambiguous. V lost 3 bases and J lost 4, with 14 bases in between. Germline assignment: CDR1 SGHRS and CDR2 YFSETQ. The CDR3 runs 15 residues. CDR3 nucleotides: TGCGCCAGCAGCTCGGGTCTTGGTCAGGGAAACACCATATATTTT. It is translated as CASSSGLGQGNTIYF.

The V gene is TRBV14, the J gene TRBJ1-5; 7 nucleotides line up with TRBD1. The CDR3 contains 19 residues. In germline, CDR1 is SGHDN, CDR2 FVKESK. V was clipped by 3 bases and J by 1 base; unmatched bases: 15. CDR3 residues: CASSQRLTGAQGSNQPQHF. The CDR3, as DNA: TGTGCCAGCAGCCAGCGGCTAACAGGGGCTCAAGGGAGCAATCAGCCCCAGCATTTT.

V gene TRBV9 combines with J gene TRBJ2-1, with D possibly TRBD2 on 6 matching bases. CDR3 size: 15 residues. The V end lost 2 bases, the J end lost 4 bases, and 13 bases lay between the germline ends. In germline, CDR1 is SGDLS, CDR2 YYNGEE. The CDR3 DNA sequence: TGTGCCAGCAGCGTCGGTGGGGGGACTTACAATGAGCAGTTCTTC. Protein sequence: CASSVGGGTYNEQFF.

CDR3 bases: TGTGCCAGCAGCCCCAGATACTATAACACTGAAGCTTTCTTT. The encoded protein is CASSPRYYNTEAFF. The chain uses TRBV5-8 and TRBJ1-1; D gene ambiguous. This CDR3 comprises 14 residues. V lost 4 bases and J 2 bases, leaving 12 bases between the germline ends. CDR1 and CDR2 (germline): SGHTS, YDEGEE.

This sequence joins TRBV19 and TRBJ1-6; TRBD1 is a possible D gene (6 bases). Trimming removed 9 bases at V and 4 bases at J, with 13 bases between. The V gene's germline CDR1 is LNHDA and CDR2 SQIVND (reference sequence). The CDR3 is made up of 14 amino acids. In DNA form, the CDR3 reads TGTGCCAGCCAAGACAGGCGATATAATTCACCCCTCCACTTT. Translation gives CASQDRRYNSPLHF.

The CDR3 here is CASSSDRGLGTQYF. The CDR3 DNA reads TGCGCCAGCAGCAGCGACAGGGGGCTTGGGACCCAGTACTTC. The rearrangement uses TRBV4-1 and TRBJ2-5; the match to TRBD1 covers 10 bases. CDR1 and CDR2 from the germline V gene are MGHRA and YSYEKL. The CDR3 contains 14 residues. V lost 5 bases to trimming and J lost 7 bases; unmatched junction nucleotides: 7.

Only one count was recorded for this clone. The V and J genes are TRBV29-1 and TRBJ1-1, with D hard to call. Germline CDR1 reads SQVTM; CDR2 reads ANQGSEA. The V and J ends lost 4 bases and 2 bases respectively, with 5 bases between them. This CDR3 comprises 11 residues. This CDR3 reads CSVVYNTEAFF. The CDR3 DNA reads as TGCAGCGTTGTCTATAACACTGAAGCTTTCTTT. Looking up the rest from reference TRBV29-1 and TRBJ1-1 gives the full variable domain: SAVISQKPSRDICQRGTSLTIQCQVDSQVTMMFWYRQQPGQSLTLIATANQGSEATYESGFVIDKFPISRPNLTFSTLTVSNMSPEDSSIYLCSVVYNTEAFFGQGTRLTVV.

The J gene is TRBJ1-5, the V gene TRBV4-2; possible D gene TRBD1, 5 bases. Per germline, CDR1 LGHNA and CDR2 YNFKEQ. The V gene lost 5 bases and the J gene lost 0 bases, with 17 bases spanning the gap. This CDR3 is built from 17 residues. The CDR3 coding sequence is TGTGCCAGCAGCAAAAGATGGACACTCAATAGCAATCAGCCCCAGCATTTT. This encodes CASSKRWTLNSNQPQHF.

This clone was seen once. This rearrangement joins TRBV27 to TRBJ2-2; tentative D call: TRBD1 (5 bases). The CDR3 is 17 residues long. With 7 bases removed from V and 3 bases from J, the gap between germline ends came to 21 bases. Germline CDR1 reads MNHEY; CDR2 reads SMNVEV (reference sequence). CDR3 bases: TGTGCCAGCAAAAGCTCGATTGGGGCCCCGGACACCGGGGAGCTGTTTTTT. Amino acid sequence: CASKSSIGAPDTGELFF.

The rearrangement joins TRBV5-1 to TRBJ1-1, with 7 bases aligning to TRBD1. The CDR3 has 16 residues. The germline V gene has CDR1 SGHRS and CDR2 YFSETQ. J gave up 0 bases and V 4 bases, and 9 bases lay outside the gene matches. The CDR3 DNA follows: TGCGCCAGCAGCCCAGCCGGAAGGGGGCTGAACACTGAAGCTTTCTTT. Its protein is CASSPAGRGLNTEAFF.

The chain joins TRBV5-1 to TRBJ2-3; a possible D gene is TRBD2 (5 bases). Germline CDR1 is SGHRS and CDR2 is YFSETQ. The V gene lost 4 bases and the J gene lost 0 bases, with 12 bases spanning the gap. There are 15 residues in the CDR3. The CDR3 region has the DNA TGCGCCAGCAGCCGGGGATCTTCTAGCACAGATACGCAGTATTTT. It is translated as CASSRGSSSTDTQYF.

By share of the sample, this clone is medium-sized (0.01 to 0.1%). V and J are TRBV12-2 and TRBJ2-2; the table calls TRBD2, which could not be checked here. TRBV12-2 corresponds to a pseudogene. The CDR3 spans 17 residues. The CDR3: CASRLDSSGRATGELFF. The CDR3, as DNA: TGTGCAAGTCGCTTAGATTCTAGCGGGAGGGCCACCGGGGAGCTGTTTTTT.

CDR3 residues: CASSLSGKGETQYF. The DNA of the CDR3 is TGTGCCAGCAGCTTGAGCGGGAAGGGGGAGACCCAGTACTTC. This chain joins TRBV7-3 and TRBJ2-5; 7 nucleotides match TRBD2. J was trimmed by 5 bases and V by 3 bases; bases with no gene match: 6. The CDR3 consists of 14 residues. Germline loops: CDR1 SGHTA, CDR2 FQGTGA.

V gene TRBV6-2 or TRBV6-3 combines with J gene TRBJ2-7; TRBD1 aligns across 10 bases. After removal of 0 bases from V and 7 bases from J, the junction contained 3 bases not matched to a gene. This CDR3 is built from 14 residues. Germline V CDR1 and CDR2: MNHEY, SVGEGT. DNA for the CDR3: TGTGCCAGCAGTTACTCGGACAGGGGGGAGGAGCAGTACTTC. It is translated as CASSYSDRGEEQYF.

V and J are TRBV28 and TRBJ1-5, with D hard to call. The CDR3 is made up of 14 amino acids. From germline, CDR1 is MDHEN and CDR2 SYDVKM. Trimming removed 8 bases at V and 0 bases at J, with 11 bases between. The CDR3 sequence is CASRHIYSNQPQHF. CDR3 DNA sequence: TGTGCCAGCCGACATATCTATAGCAATCAGCCCCAGCATTTT.

The gene calls are TRBV7-9 and TRBJ1-1; TRBD1 is a possible D gene (5 bases). Trimming removed 4 bases from V and 1 base from J, with 7 bases in between. The CDR3 is made up of 13 amino acids. Germline loops: CDR1 SEHNR, CDR2 FQNEAQ (reference sequence). The CDR3 sequence is CASSSDTNTEAFF. The CDR3 DNA follows: TGTGCCAGCAGCTCGGACACGAACACTGAAGCTTTCTTT.

In nucleotides, the CDR3 is TGTGCCACCGGGGGCGACACTGAAGCTTTCTTT. It translates to CATGGDTEAFF. This rearrangement joins TRBV15 to TRBJ1-1, with D tentatively TRBD1 (6 bases). Trimming removed 8 bases from V and 3 bases from J, with 7 bases in between. CDR3 length: 11 residues. Germline CDR1 and CDR2: LNHNV and YYDKDF (reference sequence).

The chain employs TRBV19 and TRBJ1-2; D call uncertain. This CDR3 has 13 residues. With 3 bases removed from V and 1 base from J, the gap between germline ends came to 6 bases. Germline V gives CDR1 LNHDA, CDR2 SQIVND (reference sequence). The CDR3, as DNA: TGTGCCAGTAGTATCAACGGTAACTATGGCTACACCTTC. It encodes CASSINGNYGYTF.

Written as DNA, the CDR3 is TGTGCCAGCAGCCAGAACCGAGGGAACACTGAAGCTTTCTTT. Amino acids: CASSQNRGNTEAFF. This rearrangement joins TRBV5-4 to TRBJ1-1; D unresolved. The CDR3 consists of 14 residues. Germline CDR1 reads SGHNT; CDR2 reads YYREEE (reference sequence). Deletions cut 4 bases from V and 1 base from J, with 11 bases between.

This clone has just one count. This chain joins TRBV19 and TRBJ1-2, with D perhaps TRBD1 (5 bases). Trimming stripped 8 bases from V and 5 bases from J, with 18 bases between. Germline V lookup: CDR1 LNHDA, CDR2 SQIVND (reference sequence). This CDR3 spans 14 amino acids. CDR3 DNA: TGTGCCAGTTCGACCGGGGGAAGTGGTTATGGCTACACCTTC. Translation gives CASSTGGSGYGYTF.

CDR3 DNA sequence: TGTGCCAGTAGATCAGAGGAGGCAGGGGGTCACTATGGCTACACCTTC. Its protein product is CASRSEEAGGHYGYTF. This sequence joins TRBV19 and TRBJ1-2; the match to TRBD1 covers 7 bases. Germline trimming cut 6 bases from V and 3 bases from J; bases unmatched to any gene: 13. Germline V gives CDR1 LNHDA, CDR2 SQIVND (reference sequence). CDR3 length: 16 amino acids. Combining the CDR3 with reference TRBV19 and TRBJ1-2 gives the whole variable domain DGGITQSPKYLFRKEGQNVTLSCEQNLNHDAMYWYRQDPGQGLRLIYYSQIVNDFQKGDIAEGYSVSREKKESFPLTVTSAQKNPTAFYLCASRSEEAGGHYGYTFGSGTRLTVV.

The chain recombines TRBV6-6 with TRBJ2-3, with 10 bases identical to TRBD2. CDR1 is MNHNY and CDR2 is SVGAGI in the germline V gene (reference sequence). The CDR3 runs 18 residues. The V gene end was trimmed by 5 bases and the J gene end by 0 bases; junction bases not matched to a gene: 11. CDR3 bases: TGTGCCAGCAGTCGTGGGGGACTAGCGATGACTAGCACAGATACGCAGTATTTT. It is translated as CASSRGGLAMTSTDTQYF.

This sequence joins TRBV7-2 and TRBJ1-5; TRBD1 might be the D (6 bases). The CDR3 consists of 14 residues. V lost 4 bases to trimming and J lost 2 bases, with 9 bases between them. Germline CDR1 reads SGHTA; CDR2 reads FQGNSA. CDR3 loop: CASSSDSGNQPQHF. In DNA form, the CDR3 reads TGTGCCAGCAGCTCGGACAGCGGCAATCAGCCCCAGCATTTT.

The J gene is TRBJ1-5, the V gene TRBV2; D is uncertain. This CDR3 has 15 amino acids. CDR1 is SNHLY and CDR2 is FYNNEI in the germline V gene. Trimming took off 2 bases at V and 3 bases at J, with 11 bases between the two ends. The CDR3 sequence is CASSEIGRSNQPQHF. The CDR3 DNA reads as TGTGCCAGCAGTGAAATCGGCAGGTCCAATCAGCCCCAGCATTTT.

V and J are TRBV6-5 and TRBJ2-1; 7 bases align to TRBD1. J lost 9 bases, V lost 8 bases, and 10 bases had no gene match. The CDR3 runs to 13 residues. Germline loops: CDR1 MNHEY, CDR2 SVGAGI. CDR3 sequence reads: CASGPTGFGEQFF. CDR3 nucleotides: TGTGCCAGCGGCCCGACAGGGTTTGGTGAGCAGTTCTTC.

The chain recombines TRBV6-5 with TRBJ1-5; D is unclear. Trimming cost V 5 bases and J 1 base, with 9 bases left between them. The CDR3 sequence is 14 residues long. Germline V gives CDR1 MNHEY, CDR2 SVGAGI. CDR3 residues: CASSSTGSNQPQHF. DNA of the CDR3: TGTGCCAGCAGTAGCACGGGGAGCAATCAGCCCCAGCATTTT.